This TCR beta chain was sequenced in a study of T cells of healthy individuals (dated by TCRdb to the late 2010s). V drops 4 bases and J drops 9 bases, leaving 16 bases in between. From the germline V gene, CDR1 is SGDLS and CDR2 is YYNGEE. The CDR3 has 13 amino acids, counting the end cysteine and phenylalanine. Just the 39-base CDR3 DNA is kept, in frame starting at base 1. Library method: 5' RACE. These reads were obtained on an Illumina MiSeq. The public sequencing data were trimmed at Q25 with fastp and processed into clonotypes with MiXCR by TCRdb, which kept only in-frame beta chains. Each entry is one CDR3 protein sequence, shown with its most common DNA and genes. The sample table shows 38,000 or so distinct CDR3 sequences, and more than 4.5% are seen once. 9.2% of the sample belongs to the ten largest clones. This clonotype was counted at least ten times. Its antigen has not been determined. It has no much larger one-base neighbor in the sample; base qualities were not kept.

The sequence links TRBV9 to TRBJ2-5; the D segment may tentatively be TRBD1 or TRBD2, each giving 5 matched bases. The source is a human donor in good health. CDR3 reads: CASSPNSMGAQYF. The DNA sequence follows: TGTGCCAGCAGCCCAAATTCGATGGGGGCCCAGTACTTC.